A single sample gave rise to the 15 T cell receptor beta chains below, sequenced in a study of T cells in Graves' hyperthyroidism and ophthalmopathy. TCR beta CDR3 sequences were amplified from RNA transcripts. HTBI primers drove first-round RT-PCR of the TCR CDR3. TCRdb independently ran MiXCR on the multiplex PCR reads; one entry per CDR3 protein. Altogether fewer than 600,000 distinct CDR3 sequences are present, about 15% being singletons, with the ten largest covering approximately 15%. The source material was blood. The receptors shown here come from a woman in her 40s with Graves' hyperthyroidism.

The CDR3 reads CASSATGTAVQPQHF. In DNA, the CDR3 is TGTGCCAGCAGTGCTACAGGGACGGCAGTACAGCCCCAGCATTTT. The chain links TRBV6-1 to TRBJ1-5, with D perhaps TRBD1 (6 bases). Deletions cut 4 bases from V and 7 bases from J, with 17 bases between. The CDR3 runs to 15 residues. Germline CDR1 and CDR2: MNHNS and SASEGT.

This clonotype was counted between two and nine times. V and J are TRBV7-9 and TRBJ2-1; 11 bases are shared with TRBD2. V trimming: 6 bases; J trimming: 0 bases; junction bases outside the gene matches: 4. Germline CDR1 is SEHNR and CDR2 is FQNEAQ (reference sequence). This CDR3 has 16 residues. In nucleotides, the CDR3 is TGTGCCAGCAGGCCTAGCGGGAGGCGCTCCTACAATGAGCAGTTCTTC. Its protein product is CASRPSGRRSYNEQFF.

At least ten counts were recorded for this clonotype. The chain recombines TRBV27 with TRBJ2-1; 10 positions agree with TRBD2. The CDR3 consists of 13 residues. The V gene end was trimmed by 10 bases and the J gene end by 6 bases; junction bases not matched to a gene: 6. Germline V gene lookup returns CDR1 MNHEY and CDR2 SMNVEV (reference sequence). Here the CDR3 DNA reads TGTGCCACCCTAGCGGGAGCCACCAATGAGCAGTTCTTC. Its translation is CATLAGATNEQFF.

This clonotype appeared a few times. CDR3 region: CASSWEVAYEQYF. The CDR3 nucleotides are TGTGCCAGTAGTTGGGAGGTGGCCTACGAGCAGTACTTC. This sequence joins TRBV19 and TRBJ2-7; D possibly corresponds to TRBD2 (6 bases). In germline, CDR1 is LNHDA, CDR2 SQIVND (reference sequence). Trimming pared 5 bases from V and 2 bases from J, leaving 10 bases between. The CDR3 is 13 residues long.

The CDR3 DNA reads as TGTGCCAGCAGCTCCAAAACCGGACAGGGGACTAATGAAAAACTGTTTTTT. Its protein product is CASSSKTGQGTNEKLFF. The rearrangement links TRBV7-9 to TRBJ1-4; 9 positions match TRBD1. Germline V lookup: CDR1 SEHNR, CDR2 FQNEAQ (reference sequence). V dropped 4 bases and J dropped 2; count of bases not matched to a gene: 8. This CDR3 comprises 17 residues.

The CDR3 nucleotides read TGTGCCAGCAGCCCATCTGCACCCACCTACGAGCAGTACTTC. It codes for CASSPSAPTYEQYF. The chain links TRBV2 to TRBJ2-7; D ambiguous. The CDR3 sequence is 14 residues long. The V and J ends lost 6 bases and 2 bases respectively, with 14 bases between them. Germline values: CDR1 SNHLY, CDR2 FYNNEI. Based on the CDR3 plus reference TRBV2 and TRBJ2-7, the full variable domain is EPEVTQTPSHQVTQMGQEVILRCVPISNHLYFYWYRQILGQKVEFLVSFYNNEISEKSEIFDDQFSVERPDGSNFTLKIRSTKLEDSAMYFCASSPSAPTYEQYFGPGTRLTVT.

This clonotype was recorded at least ten times. The rearrangement joins TRBV6-5 to TRBJ2-3; 9 positions agree with TRBD2. The CDR3 contains 19 residues. The V and J ends lost 0 bases and 6 bases, in that order; junction bases with no gene match: 16. The germline CDR1 and CDR2 sequences are MNHEY and SVGAGI. CDR3 coding DNA: TGTGCCAGCAGTTACTCGATGACCCCCGGGACTAGCACTCTGGATACGCAGTATTTT. Protein: CASSYSMTPGTSTLDTQYF.

This clonotype came up a few times. V usage is TRBV7-8 and J usage is TRBJ2-2; 11 nucleotides match TRBD2. Germline V gene sequence: CDR1 SGHVS, CDR2 FQNEAQ. The CDR3 totals 15 residues. Trimming removed 5 bases from V and 13 bases from J; junction bases left unmatched: 12. CDR3 nucleotide sequence: TGTGCCAGCAGCCCCTTTAGCGGGGGGGGACCTTTGCTGTTTTTT. Amino acid sequence: CASSPFSGGGPLLFF.

In its sample, this clonotype was seen many times. The chain carries TRBV2 and TRBJ2-1; D unclear. The V gene lost 0 bases and the J gene lost 7 bases, with 19 bases spanning the gap. Germline CDR1 reads SNHLY; CDR2 reads FYNNEI. The CDR3 length is 17 residues. CDR3: CASSEAGSLFQSNEQFF. In DNA form, the CDR3 reads TGTGCCAGCAGTGAAGCAGGGTCACTATTTCAGTCAAATGAGCAGTTCTTC.

This clonotype has ten or more counts. The chain couples TRBV2 to TRBJ1-1; D remains unclear. The V end lost 5 bases, the J end lost 1 base, and 8 bases lay between the germline ends. CDR3 length: 13 residues. Germline V gene lookup returns CDR1 SNHLY and CDR2 FYNNEI. CDR3 sequence reads: CASSLSPNTEAFF. The CDR3 region has the DNA TGTGCCAGCAGTCTTTCGCCGAACACTGAAGCTTTCTTT. Looking up the rest from reference TRBV2 and TRBJ1-1 gives the full variable domain: EPEVTQTPSHQVTQMGQEVILRCVPISNHLYFYWYRQILGQKVEFLVSFYNNEISEKSEIFDDQFSVERPDGSNFTLKIRSTKLEDSAMYFCASSLSPNTEAFFGQGTRLTVV.

This clonotype was recorded at least ten times. The chain recombines TRBV7-3 with TRBJ2-1; 11 positions agree with TRBD2. CDR1 is SGHTA, CDR2 FQGTGA, per germline. This CDR3 has 19 residues. The V gene end was trimmed by 1 base and the J gene end by 3 bases; junction bases not matched to a gene: 11. The chain's CDR3 is CASSLKFSSGRALYNEQFF. CDR3 nucleotides: TGTGCCAGCAGCTTAAAGTTTAGTAGCGGGAGGGCCCTCTACAATGAGCAGTTCTTC.

The V gene is TRBV2, the J gene TRBJ1-2; 12 nucleotides match TRBD1. Per the germline V gene, CDR1 is SNHLY and CDR2 is FYNNEI. Trimming at V came to 6 bases and at J to 4 bases, leaving 3 bases not matched to a gene. The CDR3 has 14 residues. The CDR3 protein is CASREGQGAYGYTF. Written as DNA, the CDR3 is TGTGCCAGCAGAGAGGGACAGGGGGCCTATGGCTACACCTTC.

The chain combines TRBV7-9 with TRBJ2-1; D unclear. Germline CDR1 is SEHNR and CDR2 is FQNEAQ (reference sequence). This CDR3 contains 12 residues. The V gene lost 2 bases and the J gene lost 5 bases, with 4 bases spanning the gap. The chain's CDR3 is CASSLYNNEQFF. In DNA, the CDR3 is TGTGCCAGCAGCTTATATAACAATGAGCAGTTCTTC.

V is TRBV10-3 and J is TRBJ2-3, with TRBD2 matching over 8 bases. Germline V gene data show CDR1 as ENHRY and CDR2 as SYGVKD. J was trimmed by 0 bases and V by 11 bases; bases with no gene match: 10. The CDR3 consists of 15 residues. CDR3 DNA: TGTGCCTCCAGTCCTAGCGGGCTTAGCACAGATACGCAGTATTTT. It encodes CASSPSGLSTDTQYF.

The chain recombines TRBV27 with TRBJ2-1; no firm D call. Per germline, CDR1 MNHEY and CDR2 SMNVEV (reference sequence). With 2 bases removed from V and 3 bases from J, the gap between germline ends came to 20 bases. The CDR3 runs to 18 residues. CDR3 nucleotides: TGTGCCAGCAGTTTAAAGCCCCCCACCCCCGTCCTCTACAATGAGCAGTTCTTC. It codes for CASSLKPPTPVLYNEQFF.